A selection of T cell receptor beta chains follows, all from one sample in a study of shared T cell receptors in the human thymus. Using immunoSEQ multiplex PCR, the repertoire was profiled, and TCRdb retains in-frame clones only, with some absent. The table includes roughly 710,000 clones, roughly 88% detected once. These data were also filed under a second study, of human thymus T cells.

Sequenced: thymocytes. These TCRs come from a girl under three years old with a congenital heart defect. Both conserved end residues are part of each CDR3. A D gene is named only where the DNA matches it firmly. Not every row has a clone size; where given, it reads once, few, many or a size class.

J gene	V gene	clone size	D gene	CDR3 protein	CDR3 DNA
TRBJ2-2	TRBV30	few	TRBD2	CAWSPPHGTSGAYTGELFF	TGTGCCTGGAGTCCACCCCACGGGACTAGCGGGGCCTACACCGGGGAGCTGTTTTTT
TRBJ1-2	TRBV5-8	.	TRBD1	CASSQWGQGNGYTF	TGTGCCAGCAGCCAGTGGGGACAGGGGAATGGCTACACCTTC
TRBJ1-4	TRBV28	few	.	CASSSRPNLQPPHEKLFF	TGTGCCAGCAGTTCCCGCCCCAATCTACAGCCCCCGCATGAAAAACTGTTTTTT
TRBJ1-2	TRBV5-1	.	.	CASSLIERGYGYTF	TGCGCCAGCAGCTTGATCGAGCGAGGCTATGGCTACACCTTC
TRBJ1-4	TRBV19	.	.	CASAVSRHEKLFF	TGTGCCAGCGCGGTGTCGAGGCATGAAAAACTGTTTTTT
TRBJ2-7	TRBV29-1	.	TRBD1	CSVGTGGRYEQYF	TGCAGCGTTGGGACAGGGGGCCGGTACGAGCAGTACTTC
TRBJ1-1	TRBV2	.	.	CASMRVTEAFF	TGTGCCAGCATGCGGGTGACTGAAGCTTTCTTT
TRBJ1-4	TRBV7-9	.	TRBD1	CASSSPTGPMEKLFF	TGTGCCAGCAGCTCCCCGACAGGGCCTATGGAAAAACTGTTTTTT
TRBJ1-2	TRBV18	.	.	CASSPSPVGQTNYGYTF	TGTGCCAGCTCACCATCTCCTGTTGGACAGACTAACTATGGCTACACCTTC
TRBJ1-2	TRBV12-5	.	.	CASTQGPDYGYTF	TGTGCTAGTACACAGGGTCCGGACTATGGCTACACCTTC
TRBJ2-7	TRBV7-2	.	TRBD1	CASSSGQGAGRSYEQYF	TGTGCCAGCAGCTCGGGACAGGGGGCTGGGCGGTCCTACGAGCAGTACTTC
TRBJ2-2	TRBV5-1	.	TRBD1	CASSWGPQGAAGELFF	TGCGCCAGCAGCTGGGGCCCCCAGGGGGCCGCCGGGGAGCTGTTTTTT
TRBJ2-7	TRBV6-1	.	TRBD2	CASSQLAPFYEQYF	TGTGCCAGCAGCCAACTAGCGCCTTTCTACGAGCAGTACTTC
TRBJ1-2	TRBV7-2	.	.	CASSLGSCGYTF	TGTGCCAGCAGCTTAGGTAGCTGTGGCTACACCTTC
TRBJ2-1	TRBV6-6	.	.	CASSYRETLANEQFF	TGTGCCAGCAGCTATCGGGAGACGCTCGCCAATGAGCAGTTCTTC
TRBJ1-2	TRBV7-9	.	.	CASSLSRENYGYTF	TGTGCCAGCAGCTTGTCGAGGGAGAACTATGGCTACACCTTC
TRBJ2-6	TRBV28	few	TRBD1	CASSPRPTGLGIYSGANVLTF	TGTGCCAGCAGTCCCCGACCGACAGGGTTAGGGATATACTCTGGGGCCAACGTCCTGACTTTC
TRBJ1-2	TRBV9	.	TRBD1	CASSERGDRTRRYYGYTF	TGTGCCAGCAGCGAGAGGGGGGACAGGACCCGTCGCTACTATGGCTACACCTTC
TRBJ1-3	TRBV7-2	.	TRBD1	CASSFDRGDSGNTIYF	TGTGCCAGCAGCTTCGACAGGGGGGACTCTGGAAACACCATATATTTT
TRBJ2-2	TRBV5-1	.	TRBD1	CASSFSLQRGRQGRIGELFF	TGCGCCAGCAGCTTTTCCCTACAACGAGGGAGACAGGGAAGGATCGGGGAGCTGTTTTTT